The clone carrying this T cell receptor (beta chain) was observed at least ten times. This record comes from a study of early T cells in non-severe SARS-CoV-2 infection. Tagging with unique molecular identifiers was applied to individual cDNA molecules. A single record per CDR3 protein comes from TCRdb applying MiXCR to the 5' RACE reads. The table lists 55,000 to 75,000 distinct CDR3 sequences, 4.5% to 7.5% of them singletons, with 3% to 4% in the top ten. Trimming took 0 bases from V and 8 from J, leaving 8 bases between them. The CDR3 runs 12 residues. Germline assignment: CDR1 DFQATT and CDR2 SNEGSKA (reference sequence).

Material: whole blood, obtained at baseline. The genes are TRBV20-1 and TRBJ1-5; D is uncertain. The TCR was taken from an adult who was a healthcare worker with PCR-confirmed SARS-CoV-2 infection or an uninfected control (not recorded which). In DNA form, the CDR3 reads TGCAGTGCTAGAGACTGGGGTAAGCCCCAGCATTTT. Translated: CSARDWGKPQHF.